This TCR beta chain was captured by sequencing in a study of blood T cells in healthy people across ages (dated by TCRdb to 2015 to 2017). Broadly, across the study: In model experiments, template switching captured roughly one uniquely barcoded TCR beta cDNA molecule for every two T cells. To track age-related changes in TCR beta repertoire diversity, the study relied on deep sequencing normalized with unique cDNA molecular identifiers. Donors were grouped into four age groups: young (average roughly 16 years), middle-aged (under 40), aged (roughly 67) and long-lived (just over 80). Donors of different ages were randomly distributed across sequencing lanes to avoid experimental bias. For two donors (one aged 18 to 30 and one aged 80 or older), the study analyzed two additional independent replicas of 1 million unique cDNA reads from the same blood draw.

This clonotype was seen a single time. Its antigen is not yet known. No clone much larger than this one lies a single base away; base qualities are absent. For CDR1 and CDR2, the germline V gene lists KGHSH and LQKENI. The CDR3, from cysteine to phenylalanine, totals 16 residues. This entry keeps only the CDR3 DNA: 48 bases, framed from base 1. V has 6 bases trimmed and J has 7 bases trimmed; junction bases matching no gene number 14. Here is what the overall study found, with its caveats: The CMV infection status of donors was not known, potentially confounding age-related changes in expanded clonotypes. Conclusive comparison of naive and antigen-experienced compartments was prevented by the profiling of bulk unsorted PBMCs. Compared with the aged group, the long-lived group had more naive CD4+ T cells, fewer expanded clones and increased TCR diversity, suggesting age selection. Estimates of total diversity from one million sequenced T cells were regarded as lower bounds and underestimates. There was a strong correlation between observed TCR beta diversity and the percentage of naive T cells measured by flow cytometry. Observed TCR beta diversity per million T cells fell roughly linearly with age, and a significant reduction was already apparent by age around 39.

Donors were about 36 systemically healthy Caucasian individuals from Russia aged 6 to 90 years. Approximately 10 milliliters of peripheral blood were collected from each donor into EDTA-treated Vacutainer tubes. PBMCs were isolated by Ficoll-Paque density-gradient centrifugation, with at least 6 million obtained per sample. Total RNA was extracted from PBMCs with Trizol reagent, with at least 5 micrograms obtained per sample. Naive CD45RAhigh/CD27high T cell percentages were measured by flow cytometry on a PBMC aliquot from every donor. Libraries came from 5' RACE. For sequencing, an Illumina HiSeq 2500 was employed. A second PCR of about 6 to 11 cycles was run with a J-beta primer mix and a sample-barcoded 5' primer. Each TCR beta cDNA molecule received a unique molecular identifier from a template-switch 5' adaptor carrying 12 random nucleotides. Each sample yielded at least 2.5 million CDR3-containing paired-end reads. All of the RNA was converted into first-strand cDNA using the Mint cDNA synthesis kit, with a TRBC-specific oligonucleotide serving as the primer. All cDNA was treated with uracil-DNA glycosylase and then went through a first 18-cycle PCR with the universal primers M1SS and BC2_uni_R. Processing in the source paper ran as follows. For normalization, 1 million high-quality reads were randomly selected from each sample, with every read carrying a distinct molecular identifier. Instead of being binned into consensus sequences, reads with shared molecular identifiers were discarded. MiTCR, run with a Q25 quality threshold and the strictest error-elimination algorithm, handled CDR3 identification, clonotype clustering and error correction. Lower-bound total TCR beta diversity was estimated with a nonparametric unseen species model using Euler transformation. TCRdb reanalyzed the raw reads on its own, using fastp at Q25 for trimming and MiXCR for clone calling, and kept in-frame beta chains. Entries that share a CDR3 protein sequence are merged under the most common genes and DNA. TCRdb's processing, not the authors' own work, is the source of the V and J calls. A total of about 830,000 distinct CDR3 sequences appear in this sample, approximately 65% of them only once. In total, the top ten clones hold about 30% of the sample.

The source material was blood. This sequence was found in a man younger than 40 in good health. The V and J segments used are TRBV18 and TRBJ2-1; 8 central nucleotides agree with TRBD1. CDR3 sequence: CASSQGDGQGENEQFF. In nucleotides, the sequence is TGTGCCAGCTCGCAAGGGGACGGACAGGGTGAGAATGAGCAGTTCTTC.